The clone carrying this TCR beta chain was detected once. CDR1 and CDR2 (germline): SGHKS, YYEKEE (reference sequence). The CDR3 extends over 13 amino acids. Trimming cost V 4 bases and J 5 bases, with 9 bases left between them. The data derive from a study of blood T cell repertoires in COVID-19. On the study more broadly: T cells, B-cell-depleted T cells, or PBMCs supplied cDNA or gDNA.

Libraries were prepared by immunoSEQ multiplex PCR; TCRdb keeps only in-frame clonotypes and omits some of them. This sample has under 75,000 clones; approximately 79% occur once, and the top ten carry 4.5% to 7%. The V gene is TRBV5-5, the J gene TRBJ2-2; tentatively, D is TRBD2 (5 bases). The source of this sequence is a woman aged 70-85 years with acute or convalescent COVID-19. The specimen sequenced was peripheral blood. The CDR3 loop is CASSRTGTGELFF. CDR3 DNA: TGTGCCAGCAGCCGGACGGGAACCGGGGAGCTGTTTTTT.